The 4 T cell receptor beta chains reported below all come from one sample, sequenced in a study of cytomegalovirus exposure and HLA in healthy donors. The study ran its PCR with 60 Vbeta and 13 Jbeta primers. TCRdb's table, derived via immunoSEQ multiplex PCR, lists solely in-frame clones and lacks some. The sample lists about 82,000 clones, around 10% occurring once. Input material: PBMCs. These receptors were collected from a man in his 60s in good health and CMV-seropositive.

This clone has a handful of counts. The rearrangement uses TRBV7-8 and TRBJ2-5, with 13 bases that match TRBD2. CDR1 is SGHVS, CDR2 FQNEAQ, per germline. This CDR3 contains 14 residues. J lost 5 bases, V lost 5 bases, and 2 bases had no gene match. The CDR3 DNA reads as TGTGCCAGCAGCCCGGGACTAGCGGGGGAGACCCAGTACTTC. It is translated as CASSPGLAGETQYF.

The rearrangement joins TRBV5-1 to TRBJ2-4; D is perhaps TRBD1 (5 bases). Germline-derived CDR1 and CDR2 are SGHRS and YFSETQ. The CDR3 runs 13 residues. Trimming pared 4 bases from V and 7 bases from J, leaving 12 bases between. CDR3 coding DNA: TGCGCCAGCAGCCAAGGACAATTGAACATTCAGTACTTC. Translated: CASSQGQLNIQYF.

This clone came up a few times. V usage is TRBV9 and J usage is TRBJ2-7; TRBD2 is a possible D gene (5 bases). Trimming shortened V by 4 bases and J by 2 bases, and 10 bases separated the two germline ends. This CDR3 region has 13 residues. Per germline, CDR1 SGDLS and CDR2 YYNGEE. DNA for the CDR3: TGTGCCAGCAGCACTAGACCTACCTACGAGCAGTACTTC. Amino acid sequence: CASSTRPTYEQYF.

The V call is TRBV7-9, the J call TRBJ2-7; D possibly corresponds to TRBD1 (6 bases). The V end was cut by 10 bases, the J end by 4 bases, with 11 bases between. The germline gives CDR1 SEHNR, CDR2 FQNEAQ (reference sequence). CDR3 length: 11 residues. CDR3 residues: CATRQGYEQYF. The CDR3 bases are TGTGCCACCCGGCAGGGGTACGAGCAGTACTTC. Full variable domain (remainder filled in from reference TRBV7-9 and TRBJ2-7): DTGVSQNPRHKITKRGQNVTFRCDPISEHNRLYWYRQTLGQGPEFLTYFQNEAQLEKSRLLSDRFSAERPKGSFSTLEIQRTEQGDSAMYLCATRQGYEQYFGPGTRLTVT.